Listed here are 8 T cell receptor beta chains from one sample, sequenced in a study of long-term antiretroviral therapy in people with HIV. Survey-level resolution applied to immunoSEQ assay v3.0. Method: immunoSEQ multiplex PCR; TCRdb's copy keeps in-frame clones and lacks some. This table has about 36,000 clones, 80% appearing once. Here the sequenced sample was unsorted PBMCs, taken 3.4 years after starting antiretroviral therapy. The receptors derive from a man between 25 and 39 years old with HIV.

This chain uses TRBV7-9 with TRBJ2-7; 14 nucleotides line up with TRBD2. The CDR3 length is 17 residues. V lost 5 bases and J lost 1; bases outside the gene matches: 7. Germline assignment: CDR1 SEHNR and CDR2 FQNEAQ (reference sequence). The CDR3 DNA is TGTGCCAGCAGCGAGGGACTAGCGGGAGCGGGGTCCTACGAGCAGTACTTC. Its translation: CASSEGLAGAGSYEQYF. Looking up the rest from reference TRBV7-9 and TRBJ2-7 gives the full variable domain: DTGVSQNPRHKITKRGQNVTFRCDPISEHNRLYWYRQTLGQGPEFLTYFQNEAQLEKSRLLSDRFSAERPKGSFSTLEIQRTEQGDSAMYLCASSEGLAGAGSYEQYFGPGTRLTVT.

The V gene is TRBV7-9, the J gene TRBJ1-1; no clear D gene. Germline CDR1 and CDR2: SEHNR and FQNEAQ (reference sequence). Trimming pared 5 bases from V and 3 bases from J, leaving 16 bases between. The CDR3 runs 15 residues. The CDR3 sequence is CASSPSTGRDTEAFF. Here the CDR3 DNA reads TGTGCCAGCAGCCCCTCGACCGGGCGGGACACTGAAGCTTTCTTT.

The rearrangement joins TRBV9 to TRBJ1-2; 9 bases align to TRBD1. V shed 4 bases, J shed 8 bases, and the junction held 9 bases outside the gene matches. This CDR3 comprises 14 residues. Germline assignment: CDR1 SGDLS and CDR2 YYNGEE. CDR3: CASSSQRTGAGYTF. For the CDR3, the DNA is TGTGCCAGCAGCTCACAACGGACAGGGGCAGGCTACACCTTC.

The V call is TRBV7-6, the J call TRBJ1-5; the match to TRBD1 covers 10 bases. Per germline, CDR1 SGHVS and CDR2 FNYEAQ. The CDR3 consists of 16 residues. V lost 6 bases to trimming and J lost 6 bases; unmatched junction nucleotides: 11. CDR3 protein: CASSQGQGGGGQPQHF. DNA of the CDR3: TGTGCCAGCAGTCAAGGACAGGGGGGGGGTGGTCAGCCCCAGCATTTT.

The chain recombines TRBV7-9 with TRBJ2-1; TRBD2 agrees at 7 bases. CDR3 size: 16 residues. Losses at the gene ends were 1 base for V and 8 bases for J; bases not matched to a gene: 11. The V gene's germline CDR1 is SEHNR and CDR2 FQNEAQ (reference sequence). The DNA for the CDR3 is TGTGCCAGCAGCTTAGAATGGCGCGGGAGAAGAGATGAGCAGTTCTTC. It specifies CASSLEWRGRRDEQFF.

V and J are TRBV11-1 and TRBJ2-1; 10 positions match TRBD2. The V gene's germline CDR1 is SGHAT and CDR2 FQDESV (reference sequence). The CDR3 loop spans 16 amino acids. Losses at the gene ends were 5 bases for V and 6 bases for J; bases not matched to a gene: 10. CDR3 loop: CASSPRPWTSGNEQFF. CDR3 sequence (DNA): TGTGCCAGCAGCCCACGCCCCTGGACTAGCGGCAATGAGCAGTTCTTC.

The chain carries TRBV2 and TRBJ1-1; D gene ambiguous. With 6 bases removed from V and 8 bases from J, the gap between germline ends came to 16 bases. From germline, CDR1 is SNHLY and CDR2 FYNNEI. The CDR3 covers 13 residues. CDR3 DNA sequence: TGTGCCAGCAGGGACTTGAATCAGCCCGAAGCTTTCTTT. Translation gives CASRDLNQPEAFF.

The chain combines TRBV18 with TRBJ2-5, with unresolved D. The closer fit of TRBJ2-7 to the DNA end suggests the J call may be wrong. This CDR3 spans 13 amino acids. The germline CDR1 and CDR2 sequences are KGHSH and LQKENI. CDR3 sequence reads: CASSPRSIDEQYF. CDR3 bases: TGTGCCAGCTCACCTAGGAGTATCGACGAGCAGTACTTC.